This T cell receptor beta chain was identified in a study of vaccination effects on CD4 cells after COVID-19. Ahead of sequencing, the ViraFEST assay grew antigen-specific CD4+ T cells using viral peptide pools. Cultured cells yielded isolated CD4+ T cells after 10 days. In the vaccine recipients, nucleocapsid antibodies were negative and there was no prior SARS-CoV-2 infection. PBMC cultures contained some 2.1 million cells per well, about 10 IU/ml IL-2 and roughly 9.5 ug/ml peptides. IL-2 medium was substituted for half the medium on days 3 and 7. Study conclusions and caveats: Substantial clonal contraction characterized both infection- and vaccine-induced clones late after vaccination. There was only 1 of 255 vaccine-induced clones in healthy vaccinees that cross-reacted with common cold coronaviruses.

In regard to this clone: Its specificity is not known.

V was cut by 4 bases and J by 0 bases, with 16 bases left in between. The germline V gene encodes CDR1 SGHRS and CDR2 YFSETQ. The length of the CDR3 is 16 residues. The method was immunoSEQ multiplex PCR; TCRdb's version includes in-frame clones alone and lacks a portion of them. The data contain roughly 50,000 clones, roughly 73% of them singletons. The specimen comprised CD4+ T cells from PBMCs cultured with HCoV-OC43 spike peptides, sampled before COVID-19 vaccination. Subset meaning: HCoV-OC43 spike overlapping peptide pool stimulation. The receptor was isolated from a human donor who received a COVID-19 vaccine. The chain joins TRBV5-1 to TRBJ1-1; a weak D match, TRBD1 (6 bases). CDR3 sequence: CASSPFAGTMNTEAFF. CDR3 in DNA: TGCGCCAGCAGCCCTTTTGCGGGGACAATGAACACTGAAGCTTTCTTT.